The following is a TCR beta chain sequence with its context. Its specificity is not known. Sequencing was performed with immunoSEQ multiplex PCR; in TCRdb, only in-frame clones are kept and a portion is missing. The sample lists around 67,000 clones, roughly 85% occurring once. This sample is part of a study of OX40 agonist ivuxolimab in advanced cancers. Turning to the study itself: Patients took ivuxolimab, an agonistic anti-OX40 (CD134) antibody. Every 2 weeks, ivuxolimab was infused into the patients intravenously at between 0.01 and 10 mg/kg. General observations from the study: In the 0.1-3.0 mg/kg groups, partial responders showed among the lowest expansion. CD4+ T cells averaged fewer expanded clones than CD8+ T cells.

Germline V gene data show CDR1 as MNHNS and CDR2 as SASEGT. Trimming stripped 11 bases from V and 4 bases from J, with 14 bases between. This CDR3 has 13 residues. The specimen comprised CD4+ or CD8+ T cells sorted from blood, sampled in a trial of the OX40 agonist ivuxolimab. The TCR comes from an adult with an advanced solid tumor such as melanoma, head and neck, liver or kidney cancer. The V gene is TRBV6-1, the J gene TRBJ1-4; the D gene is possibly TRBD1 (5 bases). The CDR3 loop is CAGGRRDNEKLFF. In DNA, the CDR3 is TGTGCCGGGGGTAGACGGGATAATGAAAAACTGTTTTTT.